Below are 30 T cell receptor beta chains sequenced from a single sample in a study of shared clonotypes between healthy human individuals. The table came from immunoSEQ multiplex PCR; TCRdb's copy has only in-frame clones and leaves some out. Among about 2.5 million clones, about 90% were seen once, and the ten largest hold roughly 0.34%. The sample was naive CD4+ T cells from PBMCs. Described subset: CD45RA+ positively selected. The receptor set was obtained from a man aged 18-30 years in good health. Some clones in this sample may be carry-over from other donors' samples.

This chain connects TRBV28 to TRBJ2-1; TRBD1 agrees at 8 bases. The length of the CDR3 is 14 residues. CDR1 MDHEN and CDR2 SYDVKM come from the germline V gene. J lost 10 bases, V lost 2 bases, and 7 bases had no gene match. The CDR3 sequence: CASSLPQGAAEQFF. CDR3 bases: TGTGCCAGCAGTTTACCCCAGGGGGCCGCGGAGCAGTTCTTC. Together with reference TRBV28 and TRBJ2-1, the CDR3 gives the full variable domain: DVKVTQSSRYLVKRTGEKVFLECVQDMDHENMFWYRQDPGLGLRLIYFSYDVKMKEKGDIPEGYSVSREKKERFSLILESASTNQTSMYLCASSLPQGAAEQFFGPGTRLTVL.

As for this clone: Other DNA sequences in the same sample also yield this CDR3. The chain recombines TRBV14 with TRBJ2-7; no definite D call. This CDR3 is built from 11 residues. CDR1 is SGHDN, CDR2 FVKESK, per germline. V lost 2 bases to trimming and J lost 4 bases, with 3 bases between them. The CDR3 spells CASSQTYEQYF. The CDR3 coding sequence is TGTGCCAGCAGCCAAACGTACGAGCAGTACTTC.

V gene TRBV12-5 combines with J gene TRBJ1-2; weak D call: TRBD1 (5 bases). Germline CDR1 reads LGHNT; CDR2 reads FRNRAP. V dropped 7 bases and J dropped 4 bases, with 13 bases sitting between them. This CDR3 is 13 amino acids long. The CDR3 loop reads CASALGVTYGYTF. In DNA form, the CDR3 reads TGTGCTAGTGCCCTGGGGGTTACCTATGGCTACACCTTC.

The V and J genes are TRBV2 and TRBJ2-3, with 12 bases aligning to TRBD2. Germline V lookup: CDR1 SNHLY, CDR2 FYNNEI. The V and J ends lost 6 bases and 6 bases, in that order; junction bases with no gene match: 10. This CDR3 has 16 amino acids. CDR3 region: CASRPTSGSFSDTQYF. The CDR3 coding sequence is TGTGCCAGCAGGCCGACTAGCGGGAGCTTTTCTGATACGCAGTATTTT.

The rearrangement uses TRBV14 and TRBJ2-3; 8 bases map to TRBD2. CDR1 is SGHDN and CDR2 is FVKESK in the germline V gene. This CDR3 is built from 17 residues. Trimming removed 3 bases from V and 0 bases from J; junction bases left unmatched: 8. The CDR3 DNA reads as TGTGCCAGCAGCCAGGGACTAGGCCACTCTAGCACAGATACGCAGTATTTT. Its translation is CASSQGLGHSSTDTQYF.

The DNA of the CDR3 is TGTGCCAGCAGCGTCGGACAGGGGCCCGAGCAGTACTTC. This encodes CASSVGQGPEQYF. This chain connects TRBV9 to TRBJ2-7, with 9 nucleotides matching TRBD1. Germline lookup yields CDR1 SGDLS and CDR2 YYNGEE. Trimming took 2 bases from V and 6 from J; bases not matched to a gene: 3. The CDR3 is 13 amino acids.

The chain recombines TRBV7-9 with TRBJ1-1; D possibly corresponds to TRBD1 (5 bases). The germline gives CDR1 SEHNR, CDR2 FQNEAQ (reference sequence). The CDR3 length is 11 residues. The V end was cut by 6 bases, the J end by 7 bases, with 9 bases between. CDR3 in DNA: TGTGCCAGCAGTCGGGGGGTTGAAGCTTTCTTT. This sequence encodes CASSRGVEAFF.

The chain employs TRBV2 and TRBJ2-1; 10 bases agree with TRBD2. This CDR3 contains 16 residues. The germline gives CDR1 SNHLY, CDR2 FYNNEI. Losses at the gene ends were 1 base for V and 2 bases for J; bases not matched to a gene: 2. This CDR3 is CASSEVTSGTYNEQFF. The CDR3, as DNA: TGTGCCAGCAGTGAAGTAACTAGCGGGACCTACAATGAGCAGTTCTTC.

The J gene is TRBJ1-3, the V gene TRBV10-3, with D uncertain. Germline V gene lookup returns CDR1 ENHRY and CDR2 SYGVKD. Deletions cut 7 bases from V and 0 bases from J, with 7 bases between. The CDR3 length is 13 residues. The CDR3 loop reads CAIKLGSGNTIYF. Here the CDR3 DNA reads TGTGCCATCAAGCTTGGCTCTGGAAACACCATATATTTT.

The CDR3 bases are TGTGCCAGCTCACCGGGACTAGCGGGAGCCGTGGGGTACAATGAGCAGTTCTTC. Amino acid sequence: CASSPGLAGAVGYNEQFF. The V and J genes are TRBV18 and TRBJ2-1; 14 nucleotides match TRBD2. CDR1 is KGHSH and CDR2 is LQKENI in the germline V gene. The CDR3 contains 18 residues. Losses at the gene ends were 3 bases for V and 4 bases for J; bases not matched to a gene: 8.

This clone was counted once. The rearrangement joins TRBV11-2 to TRBJ1-1; 10 nucleotides line up with TRBD1. CDR3 length: 16 amino acids. CDR1 is SGHAT and CDR2 is FQNNGV in the germline V gene. Trimming cost V 5 bases and J 3 bases; bases outside gene matches: 9. CDR3 nucleotides: TGTGCCAGCAGCCCCCGGACAGGGGGGGAAGACACTGAAGCTTTCTTT. The encoded protein is CASSPRTGGEDTEAFF.

V and J are TRBV28 and TRBJ2-5, with 7 bases that match TRBD1. This CDR3 contains 13 residues. Trimming cost V 6 bases and J 5 bases; bases outside gene matches: 6. In germline, CDR1 is MDHEN, CDR2 SYDVKM. CDR3 protein: CASRKQGVETQYF. The CDR3 nucleotides read TGTGCCAGCAGAAAGCAGGGGGTCGAGACCCAGTACTTC.

In this sample, this clone turned up once. V usage is TRBV2 and J usage is TRBJ2-1; 9 bases are a match to TRBD2. CDR3 length: 15 amino acids. V was pared by 6 bases and J by 2 bases, with 5 bases of the junction left unmatched. In germline, CDR1 is SNHLY, CDR2 FYNNEI. The chain's CDR3 is CASSAGLAAYNEQFF. The DNA for the CDR3 is TGTGCCAGCAGCGCGGGACTAGCAGCCTACAATGAGCAGTTCTTC.

The V call is TRBV7-8, the J call TRBJ1-6; TRBD1 might be the D (5 bases). This CDR3 has 15 amino acids. V lost 1 base, J lost 8 bases, and 12 bases lay in between. The germline gives CDR1 SGHVS, CDR2 FQNEAQ. The CDR3 loop reads CASSLVGGADSPLHF. The CDR3 bases are TGTGCCAGCAGCTTAGTGGGAGGGGCCGATTCACCCCTCCACTTT.

The chain links TRBV29-1 to TRBJ1-6; D is perhaps TRBD1 (6 bases). The CDR3 has 13 amino acids. CDR1 and CDR2 from the germline V gene are SQVTM and ANQGSEA. Between the trimmed V and J ends, which lost 6 bases and 8 bases, there was a span of 14 bases. The CDR3 sequence: CSVTQGRDSPLHF. The CDR3 DNA follows: TGCAGCGTGACCCAGGGGCGGGATTCACCCCTCCACTTT.

The rearrangement links TRBV4-3 to TRBJ2-3, with 12 bases fitting TRBD2. Losses at the gene ends were 4 bases for V and 4 bases for J; bases not matched to a gene: 3. Germline CDR1 reads LGHNA; CDR2 reads YSLEER. The CDR3 totals 15 residues. The CDR3 protein is CASSLSSGRADTQYF. In nucleotides, the CDR3 is TGCGCCAGCAGCCTATCTAGCGGGAGGGCAGATACGCAGTATTTT.

The chain couples TRBV14 to TRBJ1-6; D possibly corresponds to TRBD1 (5 bases). Germline CDR1 SGHDN, CDR2 FVKESK. The V end was cut by 1 base, the J end by 16 bases, with 17 bases between. CDR3 length: 14 residues. CDR3 residues: CASSQGGFTPGLHF. For the CDR3, the DNA is TGTGCCAGCAGCCAAGGGGGGTTCACCCCGGGGCTCCACTTT. Filled out from reference TRBV14 and TRBJ1-6, the complete variable domain reads EAGVTQFPSHSVIEKGQTVTLRCDPISGHDNLYWYRRVMGKEIKFLLHFVKESKQDESGMPNNRFLAERTGGTYSTLKVQPAELEDSGVYFCASSQGGFTPGLHFGNGTRLTVT.

Of note for this clone: Different DNA sequences within this sample yield the same CDR3. This chain links TRBV28 with TRBJ1-5, with D possibly being TRBD1 (5 bases). The CDR3 has 13 amino acids. The germline CDR1 and CDR2 sequences are MDHEN and SYDVKM. V was trimmed by 6 bases and J by 3 bases, leaving 9 bases between them. The DNA of the CDR3 is TGTGCCAGCAGAAGACAGTACAATCAGCCCCAGCATTTT. This sequence encodes CASRRQYNQPQHF.

The chain combines TRBV14 with TRBJ2-7, with D possibly called TRBD1 or TRBD2 (5 bases each). V lost 0 bases and J lost 2, with 11 bases in between. CDR1 and CDR2 (germline): SGHDN, FVKESK. CDR3 length: 15 residues. The CDR3 DNA is TGTGCCAGCAGCCAAGATATTGGGGGAGCCTACGAGCAGTACTTC. It yields the protein CASSQDIGGAYEQYF.

V is TRBV12-5 and J is TRBJ1-1; D call uncertain. V gave up 6 bases and J gave up 1 base, with 12 bases separating them. Germline values: CDR1 LGHNT, CDR2 FRNRAP. The CDR3 has 14 residues. Here the CDR3 DNA reads TGTGCTAGTGGCCCTGAGGACCGGAACACTGAAGCTTTCTTT. Protein: CASGPEDRNTEAFF.

This clone was recorded once. The V gene is TRBV7-9, the J gene TRBJ2-7; D is perhaps TRBD2 (7 bases). Germline-derived CDR1 and CDR2 are SEHNR and FQNEAQ (reference sequence). With 5 bases removed from V and 4 bases from J, the gap between germline ends came to 18 bases. The CDR3 has 15 amino acids. The CDR3 bases are TGTGCCAGCAGCCAGAGTGGGGGGGCTGTGTACGAGCAGTACTTC. It codes for CASSQSGGAVYEQYF. The complete variable domain, with remaining parts taken from reference TRBV7-9 and TRBJ2-7, reads DTGVSQNPRHKITKRGQNVTFRCDPISEHNRLYWYRQTLGQGPEFLTYFQNEAQLEKSRLLSDRFSAERPKGSFSTLEIQRTEQGDSAMYLCASSQSGGAVYEQYFGPGTRLTVT.

V is TRBV9 and J is TRBJ1-2; 8 nucleotides agree with TRBD1. Germline V lookup: CDR1 SGDLS, CDR2 YYNGEE. CDR3 length: 14 residues. V lost 0 bases and J lost 5; bases outside the gene matches: 3. CDR3 DNA: TGTGCCAGCAGCGTAGAGGGACAGGCGTATGGCTACACCTTC. As protein: CASSVEGQAYGYTF.

The chain uses TRBV4-1 and TRBJ2-7, with D possibly matching TRBD1 (7 bases). The CDR3 sequence is 18 residues long. Trimming stripped 0 bases from V and 1 base from J, with 19 bases between. CDR1 and CDR2 from the germline V gene are MGHRA and YSYEKL. This CDR3 is CASSQDTWRGRKSYEQYF. As DNA, the CDR3 is TGCGCCAGCAGCCAAGATACTTGGAGGGGGCGGAAGTCCTACGAGCAGTACTTC.

This sequence joins TRBV2 and TRBJ1-1; D remains unclear. Trimming took 4 bases from V and 3 from J, leaving 12 bases between them. Germline assignment: CDR1 SNHLY and CDR2 FYNNEI. The CDR3 is made up of 14 amino acids. Here the CDR3 DNA reads TGTGCCAGCAGTGTCGGGAGTGCATACACTGAAGCTTTCTTT. Its protein product is CASSVGSAYTEAFF.

The rearrangement uses TRBV28 and TRBJ1-2, with TRBD1 identical over 8 bases. The J segment lost 4 bases and the V segment lost 3 bases, leaving 7 bases of the junction unmatched. Per germline, CDR1 MDHEN and CDR2 SYDVKM. CDR3 length: 15 amino acids. The CDR3 DNA sequence: TGTGCCAGCAGTTTTGCAGGGGGCCCCTTCTATGGCTACACCTTC. As protein: CASSFAGGPFYGYTF.

CDR3 amino acids: CASSPKEVYRAAFF. CDR3 DNA: TGCGCCAGCAGCCCAAAAGAGGTATACAGGGCCGCTTTCTTT. The gene calls are TRBV4-1 and TRBJ1-1, with D maybe TRBD1 (6 bases). CDR3 length: 14 residues. V lost 4 bases to trimming and J lost 11 bases, with 20 bases between them. Germline V gene lookup returns CDR1 MGHRA and CDR2 YSYEKL.

Here the CDR3 DNA reads TGCGCCAGCAGCTTGCGACAGGGAAGGACAGATACGCAGTATTTT. It yields the protein CASSLRQGRTDTQYF. V usage is TRBV5-1 and J usage is TRBJ2-3; 7 nucleotides agree with TRBD1. Trimming took 1 base from V and 3 from J; bases not matched to a gene: 5. CDR3 length: 15 amino acids. From germline, CDR1 is SGHRS and CDR2 YFSETQ.

The V and J genes are TRBV6-1 and TRBJ1-1, with D perhaps TRBD1 (5 bases). The CDR3 is 14 residues long. The germline gives CDR1 MNHNS, CDR2 SASEGT. Deletions cut 4 bases from V and 4 bases from J, with 13 bases between. Written as DNA, the CDR3 is TGTGCCAGCAGTGCAGGGAGGTGGGTCACTGAAGCTTTCTTT. Encoded protein: CASSAGRWVTEAFF.

In this sample, this clone turned up a few times. This sequence joins TRBV19 and TRBJ1-1, with D possibly being TRBD1 (5 bases). CDR1 is LNHDA and CDR2 is SQIVND in the germline V gene (reference sequence). This CDR3 has 14 residues. V lost 6 bases, J lost 4 bases, and 15 bases lay in between. CDR3 in amino acids: CASRQEYRGTEAFF. The CDR3 DNA is TGTGCCAGTAGACAGGAATATAGAGGCACTGAAGCTTTCTTT.

This clone has only one observation. The rearrangement links TRBV11-2 to TRBJ2-4; D remains unclear. The V end lost 10 bases, the J end lost 5 bases, and 15 bases lay between the germline ends. Germline assignment: CDR1 SGHAT and CDR2 FQNNGV. The CDR3 extends over 13 amino acids. In DNA, the CDR3 is TGTGCCACCCAGACTTACGTCGAAAACATTCAGTACTTC. Protein product: CATQTYVENIQYF.